This T cell receptor beta chain was recovered during a study of blood T cells in healthy people across ages. The donors, healthy Caucasians from Russia, were aged roughly 6 to 90. Study-level points and caveats: The long-lived group displayed more naive CD4+ cells, plus higher diversity, than the aged donors did. The study found TCR beta diversity correlated strongly with naive T cell percentage. As age increased, TCR beta diversity per million T cells fell in a roughly linear fashion.

For this clonotype: The antigen remains unidentified.

For the second PCR, which ran for about 7 to 11 cycles, a sample-barcoded 5' primer and a J-beta primer mix were used. TCRdb reprocessed the 5' RACE reads with MiXCR, giving one entry per CDR3 protein. The data show fewer than 800,000 distinct CDR3 sequences, approximately 30% seen once. The sequenced sample was blood. The sequence was obtained from an elderly woman in good health.

The CDR3 loop is CSASPGQGRYGYTF. The CDR3, as DNA: TGCAGTGCTAGTCCAGGACAGGGTCGCTATGGCTACACCTTC. This sequence joins TRBV20-1 and TRBJ1-2; the match to TRBD1 covers 8 bases. V was pared by 3 bases and J by 4 bases, with 7 bases of the junction left unmatched. The CDR3 contains 14 residues. Germline values: CDR1 DFQATT, CDR2 SNEGSKA (reference sequence).